One T cell receptor (beta chain) is described in this entry. Its antigen is currently unknown. The record originates from a study of long-term antiretroviral therapy in people with HIV. Overall study: Initial samples were collected about a decade before the 2015 immediate-ART recommendation.

They ran version v3.0 of the immunoSEQ assay at survey level. Clones were sequenced by immunoSEQ multiplex PCR, and TCRdb holds only the in-frame ones, with some missing. The table lists about 18,000 clones, around 96% of them singletons. Regarding the study as a whole: HIV repertoire CDR3 lengths ranged less widely than those of controls. Despite increasing after ART, diversity remained lower than that of transplant donor controls. Pre-ART clonal expansions dominated every time point's repertoire.

The germline V and J ends were trimmed by 3 bases and 0 bases, with 11 bases remaining between them. The CDR3 runs 15 residues. From germline, CDR1 is LNHDA and CDR2 SQIVND (reference sequence). The starting material was unsorted PBMCs, obtained 10 to 13 years after starting antiretroviral therapy. This chain uses TRBV19 with TRBJ1-2; D uncertain. The origin of this receptor is a young man with HIV. This CDR3 reads CASSMSFGSNYGYTF. The DNA for the CDR3 is TGTGCCAGTAGTATGAGTTTCGGTTCTAACTATGGCTACACCTTC.